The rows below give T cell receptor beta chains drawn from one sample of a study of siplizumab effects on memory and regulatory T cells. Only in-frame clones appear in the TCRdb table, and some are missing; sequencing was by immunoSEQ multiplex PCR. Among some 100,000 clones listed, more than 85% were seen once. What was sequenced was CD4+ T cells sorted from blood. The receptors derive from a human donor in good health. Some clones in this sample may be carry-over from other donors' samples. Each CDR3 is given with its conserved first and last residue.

CASSLGTRRTEAFF,TRBJ1-1,TRBV5-4
CASSIDGTGVLETQYF,TRBJ2-5,TRBV19
CASSPVTNYGYTF,TRBJ1-2,TRBV2
CASSLRGSGGDNEQFF,TRBJ2-1,TRBV7-2
CASSEGTANQPQHF,TRBJ1-5,TRBV2
CASSLAGPNTEAFF,TRBJ1-1,TRBV7-3
CASSWTGTSEQYF,TRBJ2-7,TRBV28
CASTGGAYEQYF,TRBJ2-7,TRBV6-5
CASARDDPDTGELFF,TRBJ2-2,TRBV6-1
CASSPRWDRDTEAFF,TRBJ1-1,TRBV18
CASSIRDKSSNQPQHF,TRBJ1-5,TRBV19
CASSQTGQGYNEQFF,TRBJ2-1,TRBV11-1
CASSFTSGIAETQYF,TRBJ2-5,TRBV7-2
CASSETGYYEQYF,TRBJ2-7,TRBV19
CASSEGRTNNEQFF,TRBJ2-1,TRBV2
CASSLGYQETQYF,TRBJ2-5,TRBV27
CASSRPGLAGHEQYF,TRBJ2-7,TRBV7-2
CASSPSGATDGYTF,TRBJ1-2,TRBV2
CASSGGNPYEQYF,TRBJ2-7,TRBV5-1
CASSLARFAEAFF,TRBJ1-1,TRBV5-8
CASSTPAGGRTSTDTQYF,TRBJ2-3,TRBV9
CASPSSPTAASVNSNQPQHF,TRBJ1-5,TRBV27
CASGSGTGTFEQFF,TRBJ2-1,TRBV12-5
CASSPDRSANTGELFF,TRBJ2-2,TRBV18
CASSPRQHSGNTIYF,TRBJ1-3,TRBV19
CAWSVLGDQGYTF,TRBJ1-2,TRBV30
CASGSFNYGYTF,TRBJ1-2,TRBV19
CASSIFGGRKGPGELFF,TRBJ2-2,TRBV19
CASSYSGLYTDTQYF,TRBJ2-3,TRBV6-6
CASSRTVNGELFF,TRBJ2-2,TRBV19
CASSFSVGDYYKKQFF,TRBJ2-1,TRBV5-8
CAGGEAGPSTDTQYF,TRBJ2-3,TRBV6-6
CASSEEQYSGNTIYF,TRBJ1-3,TRBV2
CASSPGLAGGSEQYF,TRBJ2-7,TRBV2
CASSLARQMNTEAFF,TRBJ1-1,TRBV5-1
CASSQVPGLAGKNEQFF,TRBJ2-1,TRBV4-1
CASSLPQETQYF,TRBJ2-5,TRBV7-6
CASSEAWGLFSYNEQFF,TRBJ2-1,TRBV6-1
CASIDTGVTDTQYF,TRBJ2-3,TRBV6-5
CASSLGIAVDNEQFF,TRBJ2-1,TRBV5-1
CASSSRGKSEKLFF,TRBJ1-4,TRBV19
CASSLGGAQRDTQYF,TRBJ2-3,TRBV28